A single sample gave rise to the 11 T cell receptor beta chains below, sequenced in a study of graft-versus-host responses after intestinal transplantation. These receptors have no known antigen. The table came from immunoSEQ multiplex PCR; TCRdb's copy has only in-frame clones and leaves some out. The sample includes around 100,000 clones, roughly 89% of them seen just once. The sample was unstimulated CD4+ T cells sorted from spleen or lymph node cells, taken before transplant. These receptors came from a human donor who was the organ donor for an intestinal transplant.

The chain couples TRBV7-2 to TRBJ2-5; 8 bases fit TRBD2. CDR3 length equals 15 residues. The trim removed 5 bases at V and 0 bases at J, leaving 5 bases unmatched. Germline CDR1 and CDR2: SGHTA and FQGNSA. CDR3 coding DNA: TGTGCCAGCAGCCTAGTTAGCGGGGACCAAGAGACCCAGTACTTC. This encodes CASSLVSGDQETQYF. Full variable domain (outside the CDR3, taken from reference TRBV7-2 and TRBJ2-5): GAGVSQSPSNKVTEKGKDVELRCDPISGHTALYWYRQSLGQGLEFLIYFQGNSAPDKSGLPSDRFSAERTGGSVSTLTIQRTQQEDSAVYLCASSLVSGDQETQYFGPGTRLLVL.

The V and J genes are TRBV4-1 and TRBJ2-7; TRBD2 aligns across 11 bases. Trimming at V came to 3 bases and at J to 0 bases, leaving 7 bases not matched to a gene. Germline V gives CDR1 MGHRA, CDR2 YSYEKL. The CDR3 totals 17 residues. For the CDR3, the DNA is TGCGCCAGCAGCCAGGGACTTAGCGGGGGGGCCTCCTACGAGCAGTACTTC. It is translated as CASSQGLSGGASYEQYF.

V and J are TRBV7-3 and TRBJ1-2; D not resolved. CDR3 length: 13 residues. V was trimmed by 2 bases and J by 5 bases, leaving 9 bases between them. Germline V gene lookup returns CDR1 SGHTA and CDR2 FQGTGA. The CDR3 sequence is CASSLGSEYGYTF. CDR3 DNA: TGTGCCAGCAGCTTAGGCAGCGAGTATGGCTACACCTTC. The full variable domain, completed using reference TRBV7-3 and TRBJ1-2, is GAGVSQTPSNKVTEKGKYVELRCDPISGHTALYWYRQSLGQGPEFLIYFQGTGAADDSGLPNDRFFAVRPEGSVSTLKIQRTERGDSAVYLCASSLGSEYGYTFGSGTRLTVV.

V gene TRBV7-2 combines with J gene TRBJ2-3, with 16 bases aligning to TRBD2. This CDR3 spans 18 amino acids. With 3 bases clipped from V and 1 base from J, the junction kept 4 bases outside the gene matches. Germline values: CDR1 SGHTA, CDR2 FQGNSA. As DNA, the CDR3 is TGTGCCAGCAGCTTGGGACTAGCGGGGGGGCGTGGCACAGATACGCAGTATTTT. It encodes CASSLGLAGGRGTDTQYF.

This chain links TRBV5-6 with TRBJ1-6; D gene unclear. The germline V gene has CDR1 SGHDT and CDR2 YYEEEE. CDR3 size: 15 residues. V lost 5 bases and J lost 0, with 9 bases in between. CDR3 DNA: TGTGCCAGCAGTTTATCGAGCTCCTATAATTCACCCCTCCACTTT. It yields the protein CASSLSSSYNSPLHF.

The chain joins TRBV18 to TRBJ2-7; 7 bases align to TRBD2. The length of the CDR3 is 16 residues. Trimming took 2 bases from V and 1 from J; bases not matched to a gene: 8. The germline gives CDR1 KGHSH, CDR2 LQKENI. The CDR3, as DNA: TGTGCCAGCTCACCAGGGTTGGCGGGGGTTTCCTACGAGCAGTACTTC. Encoded protein: CASSPGLAGVSYEQYF.

The rearrangement joins TRBV19 to TRBJ2-5; the D gene is possibly TRBD1 (5 bases). Germline lookup yields CDR1 LNHDA and CDR2 SQIVND (reference sequence). The CDR3 consists of 17 residues. V was pared by 3 bases and J by 2 bases, with 19 bases between. CDR3 loop: CASSIRRGALVQETQYF. The CDR3 coding sequence is TGTGCCAGTAGTATCAGACGTGGGGCGCTTGTACAAGAGACCCAGTACTTC.

The chain employs TRBV4-1 and TRBJ2-6; no definite D call. Germline CDR1 is MGHRA and CDR2 is YSYEKL. Deletions cut 2 bases from V and 0 bases from J, with 11 bases between. CDR3 length: 17 residues. The CDR3 region has the DNA TGCGCCAGCAGCCAATCTTTGGGCCTCTCTGGGGCCAACGTCCTGACTTTC. Its protein is CASSQSLGLSGANVLTF.

This clone was seen only a few times. This rearrangement joins TRBV2 to TRBJ1-5, with 10 bases that match TRBD1. CDR1 and CDR2 (germline): SNHLY, FYNNEI. The J segment lost 0 bases and the V segment lost 6 bases, leaving 2 bases of the junction unmatched. The CDR3 length is 15 residues. CDR3 region: CASRGQGHSNQPQHF. The CDR3 nucleotides read TGTGCCAGCAGGGGACAGGGGCATAGCAATCAGCCCCAGCATTTT.

The genes are TRBV4-1 and TRBJ2-3, with 8 bases aligning to TRBD1. The CDR3 runs to 16 residues. After removal of 4 bases from V and 4 bases from J, the junction contained 10 bases not matched to a gene. CDR1 is MGHRA, CDR2 YSYEKL, per germline. CDR3 region: CASSPHQGTGADTQYF. The CDR3 DNA follows: TGCGCCAGCAGCCCCCACCAGGGGACAGGAGCAGATACGCAGTATTTT.

The chain carries TRBV4-1 and TRBJ1-2; tentatively, D is TRBD1 (6 bases). CDR3 length: 14 residues. The germline V gene encodes CDR1 MGHRA and CDR2 YSYEKL. Trimming stripped 2 bases from V and 8 bases from J, with 15 bases between. The DNA for the CDR3 is TGCGCCAGCAGCCAAACCGGGGGGCGAGGAGGCTACACCTTC. Protein product: CASSQTGGRGGYTF.